One sample yielded the 4 T cell receptor beta chains listed below, sequenced in a study of T-cell memory formation after mild COVID-19. TCRdb re-called the 5' RACE reads with MiXCR, one entry per CDR3 protein. The sample lists 270,000 or so distinct CDR3 sequences, around 17% occurring once. Sequencing used PBMCs or a T cell subset sorted from them (not recorded which). All receptors come from a young man who had mild COVID-19 (a few samples of this study predate the infection). Cell type and time point are not known.

This clonotype was seen more than once but under ten times. The chain links TRBV12-3 or TRBV12-4 to TRBJ2-1; TRBD1 matches at 8 bases. The V segment lost 5 bases and the J segment 8 bases; nucleotides outside the gene matches: 11. This CDR3 contains 15 residues. The chain's CDR3 is CASSLGQGVRDEQFF. CDR3 sequence (DNA): TGTGCCAGCAGTCTCGGACAGGGTGTTAGGGATGAGCAGTTCTTC.

This clonotype was seen a handful of times. This chain connects TRBV12-3 or TRBV12-4 to TRBJ2-7; maybe TRBD2 (7 bases). The V gene lost 4 bases and the J gene lost 3 bases, with 16 bases spanning the gap. This CDR3 has 15 residues. The CDR3 bases are TGTGCCAGCAGTTCCCGCGGGGGCGGTCGCTACGAGCAGTACTTC. Translation: CASSSRGGGRYEQYF.

The chain links TRBV20-1 to TRBJ2-3; D is perhaps TRBD1 or TRBD2 (6 bases each). The CDR3 is 14 amino acids. Germline loops: CDR1 DFQATT, CDR2 SNEGSKA (reference sequence). V was shortened by 3 bases and J by 4 bases, with 14 bases between the two germline ends. CDR3 sequence reads: CSASRPGGPDTQYF. The CDR3 bases are TGCAGTGCTAGCCGGCCTGGGGGGCCAGATACGCAGTATTTT.

The chain links TRBV6-2 or TRBV6-3 to TRBJ1-5; D is perhaps TRBD1 (6 bases). Trimming removed 5 bases at V and 4 bases at J, with 9 bases between. Per the germline V gene, CDR1 is MNHEY and CDR2 is SVGEGT. The CDR3 contains 13 residues. The CDR3 reads CASSDRSNQPQHF. DNA of the CDR3: TGTGCCAGCAGTGACAGGAGTAATCAGCCCCAGCATTTT.